The clone carrying this T cell receptor (beta chain) was counted at least ten times. Its antigen is unknown. The CDR3 is made up of 15 amino acids. Germline loops: CDR1 DFQATT, CDR2 SNEGSKA (reference sequence). Trimming cost V 2 bases and J 6 bases, with 20 bases left between them. The source of the sample is a study of T-cell reconstitution after alpha-beta-depleted transplantation in children. Study results and limitations: T-cell counts and diversity were attributed mostly to newly produced T cells one year after transplant. At day 60, the high TCRbeta diversity found in some patients originated from recipient T cells and thymic progenitors that had survived.

It was with unique molecular identifiers that the TCRbeta library was prepared. TCRdb redid the calling of the PCR reads with MiXCR, one entry per CDR3 protein. The sample lists just under 150,000 distinct CDR3 sequences, more than 8% occurring once. The source is a female patient aged 2-9 years who had a stem cell transplant for congenital amegakaryocytic thrombocytopenia, so the T cells may come from the graft donor. Sequenced material: PBMCs, mostly from graft donor cells, taken 180 days after TCRalphabeta/CD19-depleted stem cell transplant. The chain carries TRBV20-1 and TRBJ2-7; D is uncertain. The CDR3 loop is CSARHLEAYIGEQYF. DNA of the CDR3: TGCAGTGCTAGACACCTAGAGGCCTACATTGGCGAGCAGTACTTC.